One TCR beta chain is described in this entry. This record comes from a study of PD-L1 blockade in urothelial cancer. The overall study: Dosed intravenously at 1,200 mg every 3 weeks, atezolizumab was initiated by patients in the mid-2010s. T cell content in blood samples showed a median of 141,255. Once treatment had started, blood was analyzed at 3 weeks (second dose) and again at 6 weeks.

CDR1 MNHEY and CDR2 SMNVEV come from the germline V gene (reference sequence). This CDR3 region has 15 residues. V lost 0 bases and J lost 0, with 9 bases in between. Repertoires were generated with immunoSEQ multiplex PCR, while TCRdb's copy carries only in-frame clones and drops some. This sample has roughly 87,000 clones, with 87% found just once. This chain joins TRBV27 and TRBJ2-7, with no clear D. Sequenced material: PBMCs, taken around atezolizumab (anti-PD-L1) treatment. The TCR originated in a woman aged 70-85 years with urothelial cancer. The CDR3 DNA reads TGTGCCAGCAGTTTATCTCGGTGGAGCTCCTACGAGCAGTACTTC. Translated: CASSLSRWSSYEQYF.